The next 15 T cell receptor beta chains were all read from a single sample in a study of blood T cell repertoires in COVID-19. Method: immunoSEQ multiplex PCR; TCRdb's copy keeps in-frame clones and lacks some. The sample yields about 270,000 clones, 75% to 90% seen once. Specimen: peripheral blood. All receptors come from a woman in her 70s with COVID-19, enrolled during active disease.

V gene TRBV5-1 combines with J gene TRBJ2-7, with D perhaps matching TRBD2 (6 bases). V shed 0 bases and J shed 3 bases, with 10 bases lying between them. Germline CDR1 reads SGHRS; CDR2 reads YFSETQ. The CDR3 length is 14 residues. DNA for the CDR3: TGCGCCAGCAGCTTGGACGTAGCGGACTACGAGCAGTACTTC. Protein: CASSLDVADYEQYF.

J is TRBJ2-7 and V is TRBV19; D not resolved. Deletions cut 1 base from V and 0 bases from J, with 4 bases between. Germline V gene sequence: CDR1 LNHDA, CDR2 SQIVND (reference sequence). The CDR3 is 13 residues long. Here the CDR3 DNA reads TGTGCCAGTAGTATAGTCGTCTCCTACGAGCAGTACTTC. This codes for CASSIVVSYEQYF.

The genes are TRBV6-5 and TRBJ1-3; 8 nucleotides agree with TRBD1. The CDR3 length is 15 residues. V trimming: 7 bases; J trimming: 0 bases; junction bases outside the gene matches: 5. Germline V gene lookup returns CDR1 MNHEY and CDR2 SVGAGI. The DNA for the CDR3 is TGTGCCAGCACCGACAGGGGTCACTCTGGAAACACCATATATTTT. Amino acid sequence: CASTDRGHSGNTIYF.

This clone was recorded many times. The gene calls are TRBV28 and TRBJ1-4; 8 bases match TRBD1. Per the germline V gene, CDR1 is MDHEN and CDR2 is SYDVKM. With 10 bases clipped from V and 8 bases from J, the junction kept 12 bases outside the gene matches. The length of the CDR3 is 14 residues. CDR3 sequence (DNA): TGTGCCACCACGATTACAGGGGGAGGAGAAAAACTGTTTTTT. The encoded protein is CATTITGGGEKLFF.

The CDR3 sequence is CASSQDVTKRNYGYTF. The DNA for the CDR3 is TGCGCCAGCAGCCAAGATGTCACCAAGAGGAACTATGGCTACACCTTC. The chain uses TRBV4-3 and TRBJ1-2; D not resolved. Germline values: CDR1 LGHNA, CDR2 YSLEER. The CDR3 is made up of 16 amino acids. Trimming shortened V by 0 bases and J by 2 bases, and 13 bases separated the two germline ends.

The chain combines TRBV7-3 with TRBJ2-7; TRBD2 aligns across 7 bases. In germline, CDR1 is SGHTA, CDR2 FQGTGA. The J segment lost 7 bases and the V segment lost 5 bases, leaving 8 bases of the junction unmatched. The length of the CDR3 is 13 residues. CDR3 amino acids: CASSLVREGEQYF. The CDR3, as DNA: TGTGCCAGCAGCCTAGTTAGGGAGGGGGAGCAGTACTTC.

Here the CDR3 DNA reads TGTGCCAGCAGCAACCGGGACAGGGTTACCTACGAGCAGTACTTC. It specifies CASSNRDRVTYEQYF. This rearrangement joins TRBV21-1 to TRBJ2-7; the tabulated D call, TRBD1, remains unverified against the DNA. TRBV21-1 constitutes a pseudogene. There are 15 residues in the CDR3.

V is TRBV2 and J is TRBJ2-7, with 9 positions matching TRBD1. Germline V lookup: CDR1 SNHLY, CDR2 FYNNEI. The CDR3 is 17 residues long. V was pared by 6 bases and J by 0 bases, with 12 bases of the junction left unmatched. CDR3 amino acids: CASSYGLPGQGSYEQYF. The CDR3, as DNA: TGTGCCAGCAGCTACGGCCTCCCGGGACAGGGCTCCTACGAGCAGTACTTC.

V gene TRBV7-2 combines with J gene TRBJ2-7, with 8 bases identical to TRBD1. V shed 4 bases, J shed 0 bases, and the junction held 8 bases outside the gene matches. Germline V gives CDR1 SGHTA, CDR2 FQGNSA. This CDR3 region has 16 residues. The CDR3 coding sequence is TGTGCCAGCAGCTCTACCCGGACAGGGCGCTCCTACGAGCAGTACTTC. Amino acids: CASSSTRTGRSYEQYF.

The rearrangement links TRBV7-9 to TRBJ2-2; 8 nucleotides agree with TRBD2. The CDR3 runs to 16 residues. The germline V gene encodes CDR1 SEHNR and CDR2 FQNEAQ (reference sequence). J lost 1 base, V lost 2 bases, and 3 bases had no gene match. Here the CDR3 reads CASSLPGLENTGELFF. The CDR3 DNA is TGTGCCAGCAGCTTACCGGGACTAGAGAACACCGGGGAGCTGTTTTTT.

CDR3 residues: CASSEEAGGQGSQPQHF. The CDR3 DNA reads TGTGCCAGCAGTGAGGAGGCAGGGGGACAGGGTTCTCAGCCCCAGCATTTT. This chain links TRBV2 with TRBJ1-5; 9 bases match TRBD1. V lost 3 bases, J lost 6 bases, and 12 bases stayed unmatched. The CDR3 extends over 17 amino acids. Germline-derived CDR1 and CDR2 are SNHLY and FYNNEI.

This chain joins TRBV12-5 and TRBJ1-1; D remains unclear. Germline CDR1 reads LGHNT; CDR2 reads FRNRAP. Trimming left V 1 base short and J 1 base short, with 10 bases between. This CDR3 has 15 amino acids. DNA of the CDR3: TGTGCTAGTGGTTTGGACCTATCTTCGAACACTGAAGCTTTCTTT. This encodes CASGLDLSSNTEAFF.

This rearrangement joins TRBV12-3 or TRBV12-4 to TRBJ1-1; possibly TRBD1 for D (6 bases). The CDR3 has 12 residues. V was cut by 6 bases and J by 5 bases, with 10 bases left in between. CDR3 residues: CASSFTGTEAFF. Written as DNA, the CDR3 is TGTGCCAGCAGCTTTACAGGGACTGAAGCTTTCTTT.

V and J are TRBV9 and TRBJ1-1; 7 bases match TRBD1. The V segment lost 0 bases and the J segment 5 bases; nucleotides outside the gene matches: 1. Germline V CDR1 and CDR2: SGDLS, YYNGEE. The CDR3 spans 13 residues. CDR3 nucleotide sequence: TGTGCCAGCAGCGTAGGGGGACAGACTGAAGCTTTCTTT. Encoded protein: CASSVGGQTEAFF.

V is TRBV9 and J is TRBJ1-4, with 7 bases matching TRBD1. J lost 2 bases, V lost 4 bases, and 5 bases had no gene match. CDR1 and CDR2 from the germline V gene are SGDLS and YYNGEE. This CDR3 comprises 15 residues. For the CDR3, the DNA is TGTGCCAGCAGCCCCGGGACAGATACTAATGAAAAACTGTTTTTT. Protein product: CASSPGTDTNEKLFF.